Following are 10 T cell receptor beta chains from one sample sequenced in a study of blood T cell repertoires in COVID-19. Only in-frame clones appear in the TCRdb table, and some are missing; sequencing was by immunoSEQ multiplex PCR. The data hold about 140,000 clones, with 70% to 90% observed a single time. Sample: peripheral blood. These receptor sequences come from a human donor with acute or convalescent COVID-19. The donor label of this sample is uncertain.

This clone has ten or more counts. The rearrangement links TRBV19 to TRBJ1-5, with unresolved D. Looked up from germline, CDR1 is LNHDA and CDR2 is SQIVND (reference sequence). The CDR3 sequence is 13 residues long. Deletions cut 7 bases from V and 6 bases from J, with 13 bases between. Written as DNA, the CDR3 is TGTGCCAGTAAGTATGACTCCAGTCAGCCCCAGCATTTT. Encoded protein: CASKYDSSQPQHF.

This chain joins TRBV6-5 and TRBJ2-7, with D maybe TRBD2 (6 bases). The germline V gene has CDR1 MNHEY and CDR2 SVGAGI. The germline V and J ends were trimmed by 7 bases and 2 bases, with 12 bases remaining between them. This CDR3 comprises 13 residues. Written as DNA, the CDR3 is TGTGCCAGCAATGGGGGGATCACCTACGAGCAGTACGTC. Amino acid sequence: CASNGGITYEQYV.

This clone was counted a few times. This rearrangement joins TRBV6-5 to TRBJ1-1; tentatively, D is TRBD1 (6 bases). Germline CDR1 reads MNHEY; CDR2 reads SVGAGI. Trimming left V 10 bases short and J 0 bases short, with 15 bases between. CDR3 size: 14 residues. In DNA, the CDR3 is TGTGCCACTCGCTTGGGACACTTGAACACTGAAGCTTTCTTT. Translated, it gives CATRLGHLNTEAFF.

Concerning this clone itself: Additional DNA sequences in this sample encode the identical CDR3. The J gene is TRBJ1-4, the V gene TRBV7-2; TRBD1 is a possible D gene (5 bases). From germline, CDR1 is SGHTA and CDR2 FQGNSA. V lost 1 base and J lost 7, with 10 bases in between. This CDR3 comprises 14 residues. The CDR3 is CASSLGQGGEKLFF. DNA for the CDR3: TGTGCCAGCAGCTTAGGGCAGGGCGGTGAAAAACTGTTTTTT.

This clone was found once. This chain uses TRBV5-1 with TRBJ2-3; 7 nucleotides line up with TRBD2. The V gene end was trimmed by 3 bases and the J gene end by 2 bases; junction bases not matched to a gene: 3. The CDR3 runs 14 residues. Germline assignment: CDR1 SGHRS and CDR2 YFSETQ. DNA for the CDR3: TGCGCCAGCAGCTGGGACTACTTCACAGATACGCAGTATTTT. Translated, it gives CASSWDYFTDTQYF.

The V call is TRBV11-2, the J call TRBJ1-2; weak D call: TRBD1 (5 bases). The CDR3 extends over 13 amino acids. Germline V gene data show CDR1 as SGHAT and CDR2 as FQNNGV. V was cut by 5 bases and J by 4 bases, with 11 bases left in between. CDR3 sequence reads: CASSPGGFYGYTF. DNA of the CDR3: TGTGCCAGCAGCCCCGGGGGGTTCTATGGCTACACCTTC.

This clone was counted between two and nine times. V and J are TRBV6-5 and TRBJ1-5; 7 nucleotides line up with TRBD1. J gave up 8 bases and V 2 bases, and 12 bases lay outside the gene matches. The CDR3 runs 16 residues. Germline V gene lookup returns CDR1 MNHEY and CDR2 SVGAGI. Written as DNA, the CDR3 is TGTGCCAGCAGTTACACCTCGACAGGGATTGGGGAGCCCCAGCATTTT. Protein product: CASSYTSTGIGEPQHF.

This clone was observed a handful of times. The chain carries TRBV9 and TRBJ1-3; D gene ambiguous. The CDR3 extends over 12 amino acids. Germline-derived CDR1 and CDR2 are SGDLS and YYNGEE. The V end lost 3 bases, the J end lost 4 bases, and 5 bases lay between the germline ends. DNA of the CDR3: TGTGCCAGCAGCGCGACAGGAAACACCATATATTTT. It translates to CASSATGNTIYF.

V and J are TRBV10-3 and TRBJ2-7; 10 bases align to TRBD1. J lost 3 bases, V lost 10 bases, and 9 bases had no gene match. The CDR3 is made up of 14 amino acids. CDR1 and CDR2 from the germline V gene are ENHRY and SYGVKD. CDR3 DNA sequence: TGTGCCACGGGCCCGGGACAGGGGCACTACGAGCAGTACTTC. Protein sequence: CATGPGQGHYEQYF.

This clone was detected once. This chain uses TRBV10-3 with TRBJ1-5; 7 nucleotides line up with TRBD1. J lost 6 bases, V lost 8 bases, and 10 bases had no gene match. The CDR3 loop spans 14 amino acids. Germline V gene lookup returns CDR1 ENHRY and CDR2 SYGVKD. In nucleotides, the CDR3 is TGTGCCATCGGAGAGGACAGGCTTGGTCAGCCCCAGCATTTT. This encodes CAIGEDRLGQPQHF.